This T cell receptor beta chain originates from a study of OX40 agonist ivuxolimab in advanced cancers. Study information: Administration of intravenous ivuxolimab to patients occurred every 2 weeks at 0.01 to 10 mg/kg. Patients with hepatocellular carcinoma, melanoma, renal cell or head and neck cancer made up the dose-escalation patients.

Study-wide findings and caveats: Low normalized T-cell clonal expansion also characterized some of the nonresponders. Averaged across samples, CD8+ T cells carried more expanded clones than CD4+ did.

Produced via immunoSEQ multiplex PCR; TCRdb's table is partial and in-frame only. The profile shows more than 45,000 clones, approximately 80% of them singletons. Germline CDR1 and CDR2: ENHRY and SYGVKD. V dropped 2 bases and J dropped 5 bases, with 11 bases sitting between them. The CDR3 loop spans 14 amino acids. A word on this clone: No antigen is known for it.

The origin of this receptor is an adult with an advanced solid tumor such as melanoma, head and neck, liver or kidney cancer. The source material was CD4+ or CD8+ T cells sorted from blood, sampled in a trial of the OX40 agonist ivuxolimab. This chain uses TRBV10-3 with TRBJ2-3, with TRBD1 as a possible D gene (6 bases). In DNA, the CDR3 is TGTGCCATCAGTGAGCAAACAGGGAGAGATACGCAGTATTTT. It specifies CAISEQTGRDTQYF.